This T cell receptor beta chain was sequenced during a study of blood T cells in healthy people across ages. This CDR3 spans 14 amino acids. Looked up from germline, CDR1 is GTSNPN and CDR2 is SVGIG (reference sequence). Trimming at V came to 2 bases and at J to 6 bases, leaving 7 bases not matched to a gene. Study outcomes and limitations: Strongly correlated with naive T cell percentage was TCR beta diversity.

A note on this clonotype: The antigen remains unidentified.

With a J-beta primer mix and a sample-barcoded 5' primer, a second PCR ran roughly 6 to 12 cycles. The yield of each sample was at least 2.5 million CDR3-containing paired-end reads. TCRdb re-called the 5' RACE reads with MiXCR, one entry per CDR3 protein. The sample lists 650,000 to 700,000 distinct CDR3 sequences, 32% occurring once. Each donor's blood draw was 7.5 to 10 milliliters of peripheral blood. This clonotype was obtained from a woman of 80 years or more in good health. The J gene is TRBJ1-5, the V gene TRBV30, with 7 bases lining up with TRBD1. Sequencing was performed on blood. The chain's CDR3 is CAWSPGTATQPQHF. In nucleotides, the CDR3 is TGTGCCTGGAGTCCGGGGACAGCGACTCAGCCCCAGCATTTT.